A selection of T cell receptor beta chains follows, all from one sample in a study of T cell responses to AZD1222 COVID-19 vaccine. Some clones are missing from TCRdb's copy, which holds only in-frame ones; the method was immunoSEQ multiplex PCR. Of 110,000 to 150,000 clones listed, 85% to 95% are singletons. The sequences come from peripheral blood, collected on day 0 of AZD1222 vaccination. These receptors all come from an adult in good health. Both conserved end residues are part of each CDR3. Clone size is stated in some rows and not others, as once, few, many or a class when expanded.

clone_size	cdr3_length	v_call	j_call	cdr3_aa
-	11	TRBV18	TRBJ2-1	CASSPENEQFF
-	12	TRBV6-5	TRBJ1-2	CASSHDNYGYTF
-	13	TRBV7-9	TRBJ2-7	CASSDDRVDEQYF
-	13	TRBV6-5	TRBJ1-1	CASFRVEGTEAFF
-	13	TRBV18	TRBJ2-7	CASSPQGQGPKYF
once	16	TRBV30	TRBJ1-1	CAWSLLGRAQGGEAFF
-	15	TRBV24-1	TRBJ2-3	CATSVGRGGTDTQYF
-	15	TRBV18	TRBJ1-2	CASSPRDRNNYGYTF
-	17	TRBV7-7	TRBJ2-5	CASSLRTGGGGRETQYF
few	14	TRBV5-1	TRBJ1-2	CASSPGQAKEGYTF
-	16	TRBV12-5	TRBJ1-5	CASGLSRTGTNQPQHF
-	14	TRBV3-1/TRBV3-2	TRBJ1-5	CASSQGSGDQPQHF
-	17	TRBV4-1	TRBJ1-6	CASSQRPGPPVDSPLHF
-	13	TRBV18	TRBJ1-3	CASFEYTGNTIYF
-	17	TRBV10-3	TRBJ1-4	CATLITRELVDRPTGFF
-	16	TRBV21-1	TRBJ1-1	CASSFPLSKVDTEAFF